This is a list of T cell receptor beta chains from one sample in a study of PD-1 blockade in classical Hodgkin lymphoma. Using immunoSEQ multiplex PCR, the repertoire was profiled, and TCRdb retains in-frame clones only, with some absent. The table lists roughly 20,000 clones, about four fifths of them singletons. The sequencing sample was made of CD4+ T cells from blood. These receptors were taken from a human donor with classical Hodgkin lymphoma. Each CDR3 is given with its conserved first and last residue. The D gene is left open where the match is weak. The size of a clone is reported for some rows only, either as once, few or many, or as a class for expanded clones.

d_gene,j_gene,v_gene,abundance,CDR3aa,CDR3nt
NA,TRBJ2-7,TRBV6-5,NA,CASGRVQGYEQYF,TGTGCCAGCGGTCGAGTACAGGGATACGAGCAGTACTTC
NA,TRBJ1-4,TRBV4-2,NA,CASSPDGHRKSNEKLFF,TGTGCCAGCAGCCCCGACGGACACCGCAAGTCTAATGAAAAACTGTTTTTT
NA,TRBJ1-4,TRBV6-6,NA,CASSYSTANEKLFF,TGTGCCAGCAGTTACTCGACGGCTAATGAAAAACTGTTTTTT
NA,TRBJ1-5,TRBV15,NA,CATGTGSYQPQHF,TGTGCCACCGGGACGGGTTCATATCAGCCCCAGCATTTT
NA,TRBJ1-5,TRBV5-1,NA,CASSLNPNQPQHF,TGCGCCAGCAGCTTAAACCCCAACCAGCCCCAGCATTTT
TRBD1,TRBJ2-5,TRBV5-4,NA,CASSAGTEETQYF,TGTGCCAGCAGCGCCGGGACAGAAGAGACCCAGTACTTC
NA,TRBJ1-2,TRBV5-6,few,CASSIQEHGYTF,TGTGCCAGCAGCATCCAGGAACATGGCTACACCTTC
TRBD2,TRBJ2-1,TRBV6-4,NA,CASSASGSSYNEQFF,TGTGCCAGCAGCGCTAGCGGGAGCTCCTACAATGAGCAGTTCTTC
NA,TRBJ2-1,TRBV25-1,NA,CASTTDASSYNEQFF,TGTGCCAGCACCACAGACGCGAGCTCCTACAATGAGCAGTTCTTC
NA,TRBJ1-3,TRBV6-6,NA,CASTSHQGRGNTIYF,TGTGCCAGCACATCTCACCAGGGGAGAGGAAACACCATATATTTT
NA,TRBJ2-7,TRBV10-2,NA,CASNPGRGEYEQYF,TGCGCCAGCAACCCAGGGAGGGGGGAATACGAGCAGTACTTC
NA,TRBJ2-7,TRBV27,NA,CASSLALPGGHETSEQYF,TGTGCCAGCAGCTTAGCCCTCCCGGGGGGCCATGAGACCTCCGAGCAGTACTTC
NA,TRBJ2-7,TRBV5-4,NA,CASSRDGWGDYEQYF,TGTGCCAGCAGCCGGGACGGGTGGGGGGACTACGAGCAGTACTTC
NA,TRBJ2-5,TRBV28,NA,CASSFSETQYF,TGTGCCAGCAGTTTTTCCGAGACCCAGTACTTC